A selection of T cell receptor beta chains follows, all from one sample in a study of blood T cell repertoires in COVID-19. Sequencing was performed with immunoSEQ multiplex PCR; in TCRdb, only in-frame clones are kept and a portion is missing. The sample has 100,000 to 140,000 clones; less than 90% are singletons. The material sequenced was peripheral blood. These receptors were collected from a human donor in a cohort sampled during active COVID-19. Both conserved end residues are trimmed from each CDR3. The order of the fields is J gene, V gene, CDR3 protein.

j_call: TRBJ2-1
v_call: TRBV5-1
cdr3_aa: ASSRDSSEQF

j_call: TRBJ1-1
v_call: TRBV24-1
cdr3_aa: ATSFQAGTEAF

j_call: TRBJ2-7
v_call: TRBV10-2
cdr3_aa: ASTAGTPYEQY

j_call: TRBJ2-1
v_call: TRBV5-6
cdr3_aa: AGREQDHNEQF

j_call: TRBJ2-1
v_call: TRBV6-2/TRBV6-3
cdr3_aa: ASSRLAGFYNEQF

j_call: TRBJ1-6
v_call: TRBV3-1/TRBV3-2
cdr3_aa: ASSQAGTGTNSPLH

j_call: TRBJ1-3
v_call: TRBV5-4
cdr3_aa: ASSQYSGNTIY

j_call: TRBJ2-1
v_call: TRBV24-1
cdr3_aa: ATSDLHASGAYNEQF

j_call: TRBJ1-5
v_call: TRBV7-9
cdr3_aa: ASSPGGVSNQPQH

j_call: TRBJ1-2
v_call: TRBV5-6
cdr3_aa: ASSLAGQGGYGYT

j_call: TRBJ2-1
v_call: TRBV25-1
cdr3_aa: ASSERPAGAPYNEQF

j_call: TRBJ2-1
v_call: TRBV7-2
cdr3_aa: ASSSLEYNEQF

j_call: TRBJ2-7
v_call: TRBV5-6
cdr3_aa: ASSFGTSGSYEQY

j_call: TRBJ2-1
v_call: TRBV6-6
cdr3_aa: ASAGGVSYNEQF

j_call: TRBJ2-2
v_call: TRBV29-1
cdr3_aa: SAPGIRERETGELF